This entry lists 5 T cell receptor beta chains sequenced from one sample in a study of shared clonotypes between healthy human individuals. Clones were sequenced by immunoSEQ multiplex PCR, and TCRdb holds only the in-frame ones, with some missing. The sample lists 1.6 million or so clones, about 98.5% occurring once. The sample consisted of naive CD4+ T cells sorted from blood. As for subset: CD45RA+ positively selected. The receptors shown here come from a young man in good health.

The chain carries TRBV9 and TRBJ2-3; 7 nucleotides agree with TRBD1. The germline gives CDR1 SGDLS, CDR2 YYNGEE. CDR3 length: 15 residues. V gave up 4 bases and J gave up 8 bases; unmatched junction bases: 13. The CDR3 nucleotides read TGTGCCAGCAGCACAGGGACAGTGGTTGGTGGTACGCAGTATTTT. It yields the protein CASSTGTVVGGTQYF.

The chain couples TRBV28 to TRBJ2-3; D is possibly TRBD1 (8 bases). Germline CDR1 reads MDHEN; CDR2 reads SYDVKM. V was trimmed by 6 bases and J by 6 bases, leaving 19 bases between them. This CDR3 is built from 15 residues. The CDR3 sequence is CASSPQGGARDTQYF. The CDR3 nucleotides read TGTGCCAGCAGCCCACAGGGGGGGGCTAGGGATACGCAGTATTTT. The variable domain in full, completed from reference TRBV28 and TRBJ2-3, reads DVKVTQSSRYLVKRTGEKVFLECVQDMDHENMFWYRQDPGLGLRLIYFSYDVKMKEKGDIPEGYSVSREKKERFSLILESASTNQTSMYLCASSPQGGARDTQYFGPGTRLTVL.

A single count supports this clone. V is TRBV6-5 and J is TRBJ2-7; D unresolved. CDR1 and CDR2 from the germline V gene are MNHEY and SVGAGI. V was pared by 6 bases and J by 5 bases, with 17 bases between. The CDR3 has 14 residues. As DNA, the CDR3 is TGTGCCAGCAGCCAACTGCTTGGCGCTAACGAGCAGTACTTC. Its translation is CASSQLLGANEQYF.

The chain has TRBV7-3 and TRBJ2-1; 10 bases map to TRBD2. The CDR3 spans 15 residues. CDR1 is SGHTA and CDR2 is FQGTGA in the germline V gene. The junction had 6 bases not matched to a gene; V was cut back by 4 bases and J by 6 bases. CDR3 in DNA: TGTGCCAGCAGCTATGGACTAGCGGACATCAATGAGCAGTTCTTC. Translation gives CASSYGLADINEQFF.

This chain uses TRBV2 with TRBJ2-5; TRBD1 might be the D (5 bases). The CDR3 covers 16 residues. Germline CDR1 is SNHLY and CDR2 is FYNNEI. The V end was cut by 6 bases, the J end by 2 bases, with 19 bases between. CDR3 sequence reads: CASRGILGQGQETQYF. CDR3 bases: TGTGCCAGCAGGGGTATTTTAGGGCAGGGACAAGAGACCCAGTACTTC.